This T cell receptor (beta chain) was obtained from a study of tumor-infiltrating lymphocytes in primary liver carcinoma (dated by TCRdb to 2016 to 2017). Study-wide context: Four to six patients with histopathologically diagnosed primary liver carcinoma underwent surgical resection in China between late 2015 and March 2016. Of the five patients (three men and two women, aged 30 to 69 years), four had hepatocellular carcinoma and one had combined HCC and intrahepatic cholangiocarcinoma. The five patients had tumors of stage T1-T3 N0M0, with maximum diameters ranging from about 4.2 to 11 cm. Samples yielded roughly 3.65 to 7.13 million productive TCRbeta reads; read depth did not differ significantly between tissue types. Across five regions of each liver tumor, along with adjacent normal tissue and blood, the study brought together TCRbeta repertoire sequencing, expression microarrays and whole-exome sequencing. A total of 35 or so specimens from 5 patients went through TCRbeta repertoire sequencing, namely 25 tumor regions, 5 adjacent noncancerous liver tissues and 5 peripheral blood samples. Repertoires from technical replicates were highly reproducible, with mean shared-clone rates roughly 0.9 and correlation coefficients above 0.95.

Worth noting for this clonotype: The specificity of this receptor is unknown. Nothing much larger sits one base from this clone, and base qualities are not available.

What the authors observed across the whole study: Pairs of tumor regions showed greater repertoire overlap (mean roughly 35%) than tumor-adjacent pairs (approximately 17%) or tumor-blood pairs (roughly 15%), which is consistent with antigen-driven expansion. Compared with blood, tumors had a significantly larger share of the repertoire taken up by the top 250 clones (p = 0.039). The study included only five patients, and the authors note findings should be validated in a larger study. Comparison of CD4+ and CD8+ T cell repertoires was precluded by the use of bulk unsorted samples. Only the TCR beta chain was sequenced, which likely underestimates true repertoire diversity because unpaired alpha chains were not captured.

Using a constant-region primer and ProtoScript II reverse transcriptase, TCRbeta-specific cDNA was reverse-transcribed from approximately 0.55 ug total RNA. TCRbeta libraries were built with three nested multiplex PCR rounds, a slightly modified ARM-PCR procedure. Multiplex TRBV1-TRBV30 forward primers and a Cbeta reverse primer were used in the first two PCR rounds, each of which was run for 9 to 11 cycles. Sample barcodes and Illumina adapters were attached in a final 25-cycle PCR using Deep VentR polymerase. Before sequencing, amplicons of 200-500 bp were gel-purified using a QIAquick gel extraction kit. The TCRbeta amplicons were sequenced with 250-bp paired-end reads on an Illumina HiSeq 2500. As for the original processing: Quality trimming of reads was performed with Trimmomatic v0.33, and paired reads were merged with FLASH v1.2.11 so that full CDR3 sequences could be recovered. V, D and J germline segments were assigned to the rearranged TCRbeta sequences by MiGEC v1.2.1b. Clonotype statistics and Shannon-Wiener diversity indices were calculated with VDJtools v1.0.0. To reduce sampling bias, subsequent analyses other than the diversity analysis used only the 250 most abundant clonotypes in each sample. TCRdb handled the public reads itself, with Q25 trimming in fastp and clone calling in MiXCR, and kept productive beta chains. Identical CDR3 protein sequences are pooled into one entry, listed with their most common genes and DNA. Clone size and V and J calls follow TCRdb, not the original study. This sample lists just over 300,000 distinct CDR3 sequences; approximately 54% were detected once. The ten largest clones take up about a sixth of the sample.

From the cysteine through the phenylalanine, the CDR3 covers 16 amino acids. The DNA shown is the 48-base CDR3, in frame from base 1. CDR1 SEHNR and CDR2 FQNEAQ were looked up in the germline V gene (reference sequence). V drops 5 bases and J drops 3 bases, leaving 20 bases in between. RNA from unsorted whole blood was extracted with TRIzol reagent, and germline DNA was obtained with the DNeasy Blood & Tissue kit. At the time of sampling, the patients had chronic HBV infection and had not received any treatment. Before surgery, approximately 4 milliliters of peripheral blood were collected into K2EDTA tubes.

The sequence links TRBV7-9 to TRBJ2-7, and perhaps TRBD1 as D gene, on 8 matching bases. The clonotype originates from a woman aged 30 to 39 with primary liver carcinoma and hepatitis B virus infection. Sequenced: peripheral blood. The bases are TGTGCCAGCAGCCCCGCAGCGGGACAGGCGGTCTACGAGCAGTACTTC. Translated, it reads CASSPAAGQAVYEQYF.